Listed below are T cell receptor beta chains from one sample, sequenced in a study of blood T cell repertoires in COVID-19. Here immunoSEQ multiplex PCR was the method, and the copy in TCRdb shows in-frame clones only, minus some. The sample includes 50,000 to 80,000 clones, roughly 88% of them seen just once. The specimen was peripheral blood. These receptors all come from a woman aged 55-69 years with COVID-19, enrolled during active disease. The conserved cysteine and the conserved F or W are not part of the CDR3 here.

TRBV27 | ASSLSFLRAGWSYEQY
TRBV28 | ASPPRETEAF
TRBV25-1 | ASRMGVSTDTQY
TRBV7-9 | ASSLRNTGELF
TRBV29-1 | SARPGTASYNEQF
TRBV3-1/TRBV3-2 | ASSQSSPTGYNEQF
TRBV15 | ATSQTGGHETQY
TRBV6-6 | ASRPTVGTEAF
TRBV7-9 | ASSFGSGIDEQF
TRBV3-1/TRBV3-2 | ASSQPVPGANVLT
TRBV5-6 | ASSFGGQGSYEQY
TRBV5-4 | ASSQDSNYGYT
TRBV6-5 | ASSFLENTEAF
TRBV6-1 | ASSETRLNTEAF
TRBV27 | ASSSGPTWDTGELF
TRBV27 | ASSLLGGGQPQH
TRBV5-1 | ASSPGEIDRLRGETQY
TRBV27 | ASSLSGTGSTEAF
TRBV12-5 | ASAPGDGNTIY
TRBV4-1 | ASSQEPGFYEQF
TRBV11-3 | ASSKTGRGEQY
TRBV5-3 | ARSCPRDTGQH
TRBV15 | ATSTYTQDGYT
TRBV19 | ASSTYPGQGAGNTIY
TRBV12-3/TRBV12-4 | ASSRGGPGELF
TRBV28 | ASTLNRGINTGELF
TRBV19 | ASSSRYQGEDQPQH
TRBV5-1 | ASSLVGGDTYEQY
TRBV2 | AVLRVQGQETQY
TRBV6-2/TRBV6-3 | ASNPGAATQY
TRBV19 | ASSIKQGAETQY
TRBV5-1 | ASSLGAGTSTDTQY